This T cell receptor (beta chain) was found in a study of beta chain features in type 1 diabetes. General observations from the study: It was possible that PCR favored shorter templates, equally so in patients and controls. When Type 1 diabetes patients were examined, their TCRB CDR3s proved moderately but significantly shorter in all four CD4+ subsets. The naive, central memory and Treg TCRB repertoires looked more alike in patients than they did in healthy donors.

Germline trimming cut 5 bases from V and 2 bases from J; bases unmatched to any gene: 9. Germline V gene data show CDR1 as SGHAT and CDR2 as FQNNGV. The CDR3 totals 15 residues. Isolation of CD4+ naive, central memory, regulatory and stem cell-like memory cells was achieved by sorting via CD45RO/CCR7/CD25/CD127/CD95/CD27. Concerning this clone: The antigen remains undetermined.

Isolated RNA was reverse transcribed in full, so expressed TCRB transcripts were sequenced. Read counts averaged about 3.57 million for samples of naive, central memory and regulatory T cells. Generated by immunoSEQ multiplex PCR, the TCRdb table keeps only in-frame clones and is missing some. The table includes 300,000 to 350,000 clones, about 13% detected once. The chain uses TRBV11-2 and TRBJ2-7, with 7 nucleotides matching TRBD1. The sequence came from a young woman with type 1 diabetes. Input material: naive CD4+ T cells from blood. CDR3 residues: CASSQVRDRPYEQYF. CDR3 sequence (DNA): TGTGCCAGCAGCCAAGTCCGGGACAGACCCTACGAGCAGTACTTC. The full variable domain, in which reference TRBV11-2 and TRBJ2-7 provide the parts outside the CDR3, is EAGVAQSPRYKIIEKRQSVAFWCNPISGHATLYWYQQILGQGPKLLIQFQNNGVVDDSQLPKDRFSAERLKGVDSTLKIQPAKLEDSAVYLCASSQVRDRPYEQYFGPGTRLTVT.